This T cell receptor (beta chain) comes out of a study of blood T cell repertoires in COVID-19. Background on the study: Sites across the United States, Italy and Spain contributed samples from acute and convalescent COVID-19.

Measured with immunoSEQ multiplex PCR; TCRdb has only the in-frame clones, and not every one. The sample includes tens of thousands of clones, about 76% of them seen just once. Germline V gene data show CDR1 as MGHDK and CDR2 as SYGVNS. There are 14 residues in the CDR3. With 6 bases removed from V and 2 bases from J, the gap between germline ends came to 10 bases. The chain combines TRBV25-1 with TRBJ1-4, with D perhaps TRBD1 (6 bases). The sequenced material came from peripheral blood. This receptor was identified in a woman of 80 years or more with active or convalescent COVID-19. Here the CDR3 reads CASRGGGTNEKLFF. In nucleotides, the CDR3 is TGTGCCAGCAGGGGAGGGGGTACTAATGAAAAACTGTTTTTT.